The rows below give T cell receptor beta chains drawn from one sample of a study of T-cell reconstitution after alpha-beta-depleted transplantation in children. TCRdb processed the PCR reads anew with MiXCR; each CDR3 protein has one entry. The sample lists approximately 1,000,000 distinct CDR3 sequences, about 29% occurring once. The material was PBMCs, mostly from graft donor cells, obtained 360 days after TCRalphabeta/CD19-depleted stem cell transplant. These TCRs come from a boy less than two years old who had a stem cell transplant for SCID, so the T cells may come from the graft donor. The CDR3 runs from the conserved cysteine through the conserved F or W. The D gene is left open where the match is weak. Clone size is given for some rows only: seen once, a few or many times, or a class if the clone is expanded.

size: few; J: TRBJ2-3; D: TRBD2; V: TRBV27; CDR3: CASSLLAGAQHTQYF; DNA: TGTGCCAGCAGCCTACTAGCGGGGGCACAACATACGCAGTATTTT
size: .; J: TRBJ2-3; D: TRBD1; V: TRBV10-3; CDR3: CAISESALTGSGTDTQYF; DNA: TGTGCCATCAGTGAGTCGGCCTTGACAGGGAGTGGGACAGATACGCAGTATTTT
size: .; J: TRBJ2-1; D: .; V: TRBV5-1; CDR3: CASSVGERYNEQFF; DNA: TGCGCCAGCAGCGTGGGGGAAAGATACAATGAGCAGTTCTTC
size: .; J: TRBJ2-5; D: .; V: TRBV11-2; CDR3: CASSLGGDRRETQYF; DNA: TGTGCCAGCAGCTTAGGGGGGGACAGAAGGGAGACCCAGTACTTC
size: few; J: TRBJ2-5; D: .; V: TRBV9; CDR3: CASSPSRVKGGRQETQYF; DNA: TGTGCCAGCAGCCCGAGTCGGGTCAAGGGCGGAAGACAAGAGACCCAGTACTTC
size: .; J: TRBJ1-4; D: TRBD1; V: TRBV5-1; CDR3: CASSAGTGQSEKLFF; DNA: TGCGCCAGCAGCGCGGGGACAGGGCAGAGTGAAAAACTGTTTTTT
size: .; J: TRBJ2-5; D: TRBD1; V: TRBV3-1; CDR3: CASSPRHRDRKETQYF; DNA: TGTGCCAGCAGCCCTAGACACCGGGACAGAAAAGAGACCCAGTACTTC
size: .; J: TRBJ2-1; D: .; V: TRBV10-3; CDR3: CAIMGAGVNEQFF; DNA: TGTGCCATCATGGGGGCAGGGGTCAATGAGCAGTTCTTC
size: .; J: TRBJ2-5; D: TRBD2; V: TRBV2; CDR3: CASRRRTSGNQETQYF; DNA: TGTGCCAGCAGGAGGAGGACTAGCGGAAACCAAGAGACCCAGTACTTC
size: .; J: TRBJ2-5; D: TRBD2; V: TRBV2; CDR3: CASRNERGGRETQYF; DNA: TGTGCCAGCAGGAACGAGCGGGGGGGCCGAGAGACCCAGTACTTC
size: .; J: TRBJ1-4; D: .; V: TRBV20-1; CDR3: CSAAGTTGEKLFF; DNA: TGCAGTGCTGCCGGGACTACCGGTGAAAAACTGTTTTTT
size: .; J: TRBJ2-1; D: TRBD2; V: TRBV11-1; CDR3: CASSFAGLAGVNEQFF; DNA: TGTGCCAGCAGCTTCGCTGGTCTAGCGGGGGTCAATGAGCAGTTCTTC
size: .; J: TRBJ1-6; D: .; V: TRBV6-1; CDR3: CASSVRVASPLHF; DNA: TGTGCCAGCAGTGTGCGGGTCGCCTCACCCCTCCACTTT
size: .; J: TRBJ2-3; D: TRBD2; V: TRBV12-3/TRBV12-4; CDR3: CASSSLAGASTDTQYF; DNA: TGTGCCAGCAGTTCCTTAGCGGGGGCGAGCACAGATACGCAGTATTTT
size: few; J: TRBJ1-1; D: TRBD1; V: TRBV5-1; CDR3: CASTSGTGETEAFF; DNA: TGCGCCAGCACCTCAGGGACAGGGGAAACTGAAGCTTTCTTT
size: few; J: TRBJ2-1; D: .; V: TRBV27; CDR3: CASSRPTSSYNEQFF; DNA: TGTGCCAGCAGTCGGCCGACGAGCTCCTACAATGAGCAGTTCTTC
size: few; J: TRBJ1-6; D: TRBD1; V: TRBV5-1; CDR3: CASSLAQGADNSPLHF; DNA: TGCGCCAGCAGCTTGGCGCAGGGGGCCGATAATTCACCCCTCCACTTT
size: .; J: TRBJ2-3; D: .; V: TRBV7-9; CDR3: CASSPQGQGFTDTQYF; DNA: TGTGCCAGCAGCCCCCAGGGGCAGGGTTTCACAGATACGCAGTATTTT
size: .; J: TRBJ1-1; D: .; V: TRBV7-3; CDR3: CASSFAGMNTEAFF; DNA: TGTGCCAGCAGCTTTGCCGGGATGAACACTGAAGCTTTCTTT
size: few; J: TRBJ2-5; D: TRBD2; V: TRBV28; CDR3: CASSYVPSGVKETQYF; DNA: TGTGCCAGCAGCTACGTCCCTAGCGGGGTCAAAGAGACCCAGTACTTC
size: few; J: TRBJ2-7; D: .; V: TRBV27; CDR3: CASSFGQSPSYEQYF; DNA: TGTGCCAGCAGTTTCGGACAGTCGCCCTCCTACGAGCAGTACTTC
size: few; J: TRBJ2-1; D: TRBD2; V: TRBV6-1; CDR3: CASRSGTSISGNEQFF; DNA: TGTGCCAGCAGGTCCGGGACTAGTATATCAGGGAATGAGCAGTTCTTC
size: .; J: TRBJ2-1; D: .; V: TRBV7-2; CDR3: CASSPIGGALNEQFF; DNA: TGTGCCAGCAGCCCGATCGGGGGAGCCCTCAATGAGCAGTTCTTC
size: .; J: TRBJ2-7; D: .; V: TRBV5-1; CDR3: CASSSIRDSEQYF; DNA: TGCGCCAGCAGCAGCATCCGGGACTCCGAGCAGTACTTC
size: .; J: TRBJ2-3; D: .; V: TRBV10-3; CDR3: CATRARNTDTQYF; DNA: TGTGCCACCCGGGCCCGAAACACAGATACGCAGTATTTT
size: .; J: TRBJ2-2; D: .; V: TRBV4-2; CDR3: CASGMVPNTWELFF; DNA: TGTGCCAGCGGGATGGTTCCGAACACCTGGGAGCTGTTTTTT
size: few; J: TRBJ2-7; D: .; V: TRBV7-9; CDR3: CASSPRGKSSYEQYF; DNA: TGTGCCAGCAGCCCCCGGGGGAAGAGCTCCTACGAGCAGTACTTC